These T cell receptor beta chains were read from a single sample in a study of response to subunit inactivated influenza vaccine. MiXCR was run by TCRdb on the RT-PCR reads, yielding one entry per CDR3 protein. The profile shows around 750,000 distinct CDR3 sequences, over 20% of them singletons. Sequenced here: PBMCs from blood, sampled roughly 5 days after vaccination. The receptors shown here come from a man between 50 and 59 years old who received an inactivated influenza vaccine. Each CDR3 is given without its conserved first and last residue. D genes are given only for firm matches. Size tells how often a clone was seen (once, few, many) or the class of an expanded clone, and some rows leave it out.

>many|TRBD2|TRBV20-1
SAGGAGGPNEQF
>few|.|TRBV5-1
ASSLPSVGRANYGYT
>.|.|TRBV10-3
AIRISAGRETQY
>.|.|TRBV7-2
ASSLGGSGGAYEQY
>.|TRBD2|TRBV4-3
ASSQGRGGRLRPEQF
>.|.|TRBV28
ASQRRGKEKLF
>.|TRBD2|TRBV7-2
ASSRQVGGAANEQF
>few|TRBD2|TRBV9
ASSVVGLAGVRGLETQY
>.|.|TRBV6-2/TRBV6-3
ASSYDRTPIGTQY
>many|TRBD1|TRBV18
ASSLGQIEAF
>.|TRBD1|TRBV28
ASSLWSKTGQGNNEQF
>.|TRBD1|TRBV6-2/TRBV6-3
ASTGSWQGGIQPQH
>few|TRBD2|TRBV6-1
ASRPSGLAAYEQY
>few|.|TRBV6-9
ASKTFYEQY
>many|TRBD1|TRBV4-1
ASSQPDRGGFREQY
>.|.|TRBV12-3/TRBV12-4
ASSFFLEVSSYNEQF
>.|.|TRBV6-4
ASSDPRLGTTEAF
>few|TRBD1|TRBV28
ASSPPGQLSYEQY
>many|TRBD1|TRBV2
ASNRQGTTDTQY
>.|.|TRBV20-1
SARPSSGRDIQY
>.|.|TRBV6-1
ASSGTREAF
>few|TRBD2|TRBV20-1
SARALAADTQY
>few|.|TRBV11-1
ASSLAPFQQGRPSSSYNEQF
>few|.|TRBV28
ASSRAWTMNTEAF
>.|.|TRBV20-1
SAERALPYNEQF
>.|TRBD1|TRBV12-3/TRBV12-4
ASNPGQAETEAF
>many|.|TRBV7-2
ASSFSQGTEAF
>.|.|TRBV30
AGQGIRYEQY
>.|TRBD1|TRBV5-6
ASSRDRVNYEQY
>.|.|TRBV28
ASSDAGEDTQY
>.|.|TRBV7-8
ASSPTRGSAYNEQF
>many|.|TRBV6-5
ASSSGTYNSPLH
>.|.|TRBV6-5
ASSYTRNQETQY
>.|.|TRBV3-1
ASSRRPGTDTQY
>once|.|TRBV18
ASSPPGAAEKLF
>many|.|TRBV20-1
SARDGSMNTEAF
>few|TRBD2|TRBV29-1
SVESVLRERSYNEQF
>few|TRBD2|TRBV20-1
TGEAGRDTQY
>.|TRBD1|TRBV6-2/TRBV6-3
ASRPGTGKQETQY
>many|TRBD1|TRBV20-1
SARAMGTGQEETQY
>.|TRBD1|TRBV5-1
ASSYGQGAAYEQY
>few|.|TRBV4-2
ASSQGSQSNTEAF
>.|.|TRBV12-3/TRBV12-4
ASSVAGDEQF
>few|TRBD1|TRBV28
ASSLSRTGVYEQY
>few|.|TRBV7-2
ASSLATGPSNYGYT
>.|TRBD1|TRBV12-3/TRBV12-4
VSRPGQGASTEAF